Below, one T cell receptor beta chain is given with its context. This clone was picked up a small number of times. Its antigen specificity is not known. No per-base quality is available; no much larger clone lies one base away. This sample was included in a study of beta chain features in type 1 diabetes (dated by TCRdb to 2016 to 2018). About the study as a whole: No differences in mean age, gender distribution, total cell number or subset yield were found between patients and healthy donors. A total of 107,917,701 sorted cells were examined across all samples, and the number of cells per subset was strongly correlated with RNA yield. In the study, recently diagnosed type 1 diabetes patients and matched healthy donors were compared on the TCRB repertoires of their sorted circulating CD4+ T cell subsets. Naive and central memory subsets were obtained from all 30 or so donors, but regulatory and stem cell-like memory subsets were isolated from only 8 patients and roughly 8 healthy donors. The research as a whole found: Because cDNA was sequenced instead of genomic DNA, highly expressing activated cells could be over-represented, though the groups showed no difference in activation or CD3 levels. Because small numbers of individuals were included in the HLA sub-analyses, any influence of HLA type on TCRB rearrangement was left unresolved. In all four CD4+ subsets, TCRB CDR3 length was moderately but significantly shorter in type 1 diabetes patients. Naive, central memory and regulatory TCRB repertoires appeared more similar among patients than among healthy donors. Patients with type 1 diabetes made fewer insertions and deleted more nucleotides at VDJ recombination sites, implying thymic rearrangement abnormalities. Shorter templates might be favored by PCR, yet because patient and control samples were amplified and corrected together, any such skew would affect both groups equally.

From each donor, a single peripheral blood sample of around 0.12 L on average was drawn into heparinised tubes. Using a panel that included CD45RO, CCR7, CD25, CD127, CD95 and CD27, naive, central memory, regulatory and stem cell-like memory CD4+ T cells were sorted on a BD FACSAria II. Every sorted population had a purity above 95%. PBMCs were separated immediately by Lymphoprep density gradient centrifugation and were stained directly, without being cultured. To minimize batch effects, samples were stained and sorted in pairs, one healthy donor with one patient per experiment. The CDR3 measures 15 amino acids from cysteine to phenylalanine. CDR3 DNA only is kept here, 45 bases in frame from base 1. The germline V gene encodes CDR1 MNHEY and CDR2 SVGAGI. Cut back by 0 bases and 2 bases, the V and J ends lie 10 bases apart. The entire isolated RNA was reverse transcribed using the High Capacity cDNA Reverse Transcription Kit, and thus expressed TCRB transcripts were sequenced. Deep immunoSEQ sequencing was applied to naive, central memory and regulatory T cell samples, giving an average of about 3.57 million total reads per sample. After sorted cells were lysed in RLT buffer, RNA was extracted with DNase-treated RNeasy Micro or Mini kits, with the choice depending on cell number. Each cell subset was processed separately to prevent cross-contamination, with patient and healthy donor samples processed together. The immunoSEQ multiplex PCR was used to amplify TCRB sequences from cDNA, yielding 87-bp fragments that span the CDR3 region. Sequencing of the amplicons was performed on the Illumina HiSeq platform. The paper's data handling went like this. Synthetic template baselines were used to correct PCR bias computationally, reads within Hamming distance 2 were collapsed together, and singletons that could not be merged were discarded. By aligning reads against IMGT, V, D and J genes, CDR3 length, and insertions or deletions at six rearrangement sites were assigned. Clonotype counts were normalized to sorted cell number within each subset before computing true diversity and Gini coefficients with the tcR R package. The overlap coefficient, calculated on TCRB nucleotide sequences, was used to quantify repertoire sharing. As a proxy for the pre-selection repertoire, out-of-frame TCRB sequences from naive cells were analyzed. The clones in this table, taken by TCRdb from immuneACCESS, are in-frame only. Not every clone is retained; where verified, under half of the shortfall comes from an unresolved V gene, and the cause of the rest is unknown. V and J calls and clone size are copied from that table; D and trimming were computed from the DNA. The sample has a few hundred thousand clones on record, roughly a fifth of them singletons. The ten top clones hold 0.035% to 0.05% of the sample.

Material for sequencing was naive CD4+ T cells from blood. Read against the paper, the sample's cell subset or site label means: true naive CD4+ T cells. This chain is built from TRBV6-5 and TRBJ1-2; the D gene is not confidently resolved. This TCR was recovered from a young woman in good health. The sequenced DNA is TGTGCCAGCAGTTACTCGAGTAACAGAAACTATGGCTACACCTTC. This codes for CASSYSSNRNYGYTF.